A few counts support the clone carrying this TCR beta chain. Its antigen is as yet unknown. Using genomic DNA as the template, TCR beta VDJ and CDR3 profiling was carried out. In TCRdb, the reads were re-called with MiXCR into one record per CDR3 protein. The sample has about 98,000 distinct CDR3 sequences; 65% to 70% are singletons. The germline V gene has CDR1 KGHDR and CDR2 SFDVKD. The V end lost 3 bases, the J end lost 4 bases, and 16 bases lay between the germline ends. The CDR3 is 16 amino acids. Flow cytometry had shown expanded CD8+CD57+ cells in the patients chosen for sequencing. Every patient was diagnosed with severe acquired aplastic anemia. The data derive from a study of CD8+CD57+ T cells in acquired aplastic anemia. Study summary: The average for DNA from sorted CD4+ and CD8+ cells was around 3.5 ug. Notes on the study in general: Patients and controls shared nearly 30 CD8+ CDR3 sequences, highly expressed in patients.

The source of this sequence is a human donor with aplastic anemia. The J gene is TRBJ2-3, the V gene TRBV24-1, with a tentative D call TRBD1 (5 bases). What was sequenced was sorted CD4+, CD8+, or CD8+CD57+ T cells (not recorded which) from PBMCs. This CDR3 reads CATSDLKGSVADTQYF. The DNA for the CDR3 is TGTGCCACCAGTGATCTCAAGGGGTCCGTGGCAGATACGCAGTATTTT.